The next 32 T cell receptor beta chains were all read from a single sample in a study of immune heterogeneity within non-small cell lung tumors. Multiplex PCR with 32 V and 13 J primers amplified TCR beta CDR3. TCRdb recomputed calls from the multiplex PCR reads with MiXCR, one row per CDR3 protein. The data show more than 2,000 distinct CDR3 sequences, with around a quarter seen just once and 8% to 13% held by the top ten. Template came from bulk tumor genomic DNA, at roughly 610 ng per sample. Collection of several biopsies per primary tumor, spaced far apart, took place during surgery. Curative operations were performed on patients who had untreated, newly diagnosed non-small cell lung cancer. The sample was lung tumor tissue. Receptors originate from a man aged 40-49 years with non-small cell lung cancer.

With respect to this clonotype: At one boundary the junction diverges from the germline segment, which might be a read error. The CDR3 DNA sequence: TGTGCTAGCATTTTACCGCCCTTGATGAGCTCCTATAATTCACCCCTCCACTTT. Translating gives CASILPPLMSSYNSPLHF. The rearrangement links TRBV28 to TRBJ1-6; D uncertain. CDR1 and CDR2 (germline): MDHEN, SYDVKM. The CDR3 has 18 residues.

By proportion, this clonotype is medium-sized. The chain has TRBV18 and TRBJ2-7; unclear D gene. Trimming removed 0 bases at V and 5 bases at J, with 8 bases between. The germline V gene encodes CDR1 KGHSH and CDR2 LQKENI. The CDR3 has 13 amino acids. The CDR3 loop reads CASSPPGYDEQYF. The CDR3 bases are TGTGCCAGCTCACCACCAGGGTACGACGAGCAGTACTTC. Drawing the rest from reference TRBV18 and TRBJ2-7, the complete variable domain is NAGVMQNPRHLVRRRGQEARLRCSPMKGHSHVYWYRQLPEEGLKFMVYLQKENIIDESGMPKERFSAEFPKEGPSILRIQQVVRGDSAAYFCASSPPGYDEQYFGPGTRLTVT.

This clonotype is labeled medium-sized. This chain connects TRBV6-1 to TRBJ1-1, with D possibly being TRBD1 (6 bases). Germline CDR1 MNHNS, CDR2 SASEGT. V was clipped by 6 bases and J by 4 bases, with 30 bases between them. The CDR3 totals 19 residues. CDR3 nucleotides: TGTGCCAGCAGACCCACCCCCACAGGGAAGTACGATGGGTTCACTGAAGCTTTCTTT. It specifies CASRPTPTGKYDGFTEAFF.

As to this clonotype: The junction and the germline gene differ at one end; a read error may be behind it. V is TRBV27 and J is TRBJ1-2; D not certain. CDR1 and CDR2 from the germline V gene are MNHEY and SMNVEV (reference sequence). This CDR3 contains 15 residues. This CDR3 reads CAISQQGLRADGYIF. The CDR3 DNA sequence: TGTGCCATCAGTCAACAAGGGTTGCGGGCGGATGGCTACATCTTC.

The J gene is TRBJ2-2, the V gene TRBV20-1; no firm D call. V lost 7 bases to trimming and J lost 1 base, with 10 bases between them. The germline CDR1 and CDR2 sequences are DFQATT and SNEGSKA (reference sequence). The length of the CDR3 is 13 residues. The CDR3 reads CSVSLQNTGELFF. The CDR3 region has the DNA TGCAGTGTATCGCTCCAGAACACCGGGGAGCTGTTTTTT.

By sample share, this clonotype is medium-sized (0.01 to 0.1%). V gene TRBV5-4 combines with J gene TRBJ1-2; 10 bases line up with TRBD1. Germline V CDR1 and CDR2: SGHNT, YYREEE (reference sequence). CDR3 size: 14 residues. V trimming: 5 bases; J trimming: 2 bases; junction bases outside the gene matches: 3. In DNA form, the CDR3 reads TGTGCCAGCAGACGGGACAGGGGAAACTATGGCTACACCTTC. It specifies CASRRDRGNYGYTF.

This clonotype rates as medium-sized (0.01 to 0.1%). The CDR3 loop is CASSQDSLWQAVSSYEQYF. For the CDR3, the DNA is TGTGCCAGCAGCCAGGACTCCCTGTGGCAGGCCGTTAGCTCCTACGAGCAGTACTTC. The rearrangement uses TRBV5-8 and TRBJ2-7; tentative D call: TRBD2 (5 bases). The CDR3 spans 19 residues. V lost 4 bases and J 0 bases, leaving 26 bases between the germline ends. Germline CDR1 SGHTS, CDR2 YDEGEE.

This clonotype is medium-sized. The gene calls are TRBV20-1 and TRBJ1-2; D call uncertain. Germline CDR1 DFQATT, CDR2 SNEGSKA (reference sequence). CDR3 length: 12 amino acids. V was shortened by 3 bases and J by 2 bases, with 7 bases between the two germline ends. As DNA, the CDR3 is TGCAGTGCTAGGAGAGAGAACTATGGCTACACCTTC. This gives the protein CSARRENYGYTF.

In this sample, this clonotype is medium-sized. The chain's CDR3 is CSVDGLRGSTEAFF. DNA of the CDR3: TGCAGCGTTGATGGGCTACGGGGGTCTACTGAAGCTTTCTTT. The chain recombines TRBV29-1 with TRBJ1-1, with a tentative D call TRBD1 (5 bases). V was clipped by 3 bases and J by 5 bases, with 16 bases between them. The CDR3 covers 14 residues. CDR1 and CDR2 from the germline V gene are SQVTM and ANQGSEA.

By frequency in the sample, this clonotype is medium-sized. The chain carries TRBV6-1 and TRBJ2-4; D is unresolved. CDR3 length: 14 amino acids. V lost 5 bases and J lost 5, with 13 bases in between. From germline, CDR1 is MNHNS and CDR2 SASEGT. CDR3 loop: CASSYWPDENIQYF. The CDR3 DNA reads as TGTGCCAGCAGTTATTGGCCGGATGAAAACATTCAGTACTTC.

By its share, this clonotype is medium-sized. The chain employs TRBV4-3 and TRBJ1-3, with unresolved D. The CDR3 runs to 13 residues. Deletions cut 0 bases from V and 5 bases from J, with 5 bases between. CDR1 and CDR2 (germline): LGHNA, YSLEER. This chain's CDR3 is CASSQDRRNTIYF. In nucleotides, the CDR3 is TGCGCCAGCAGCCAAGATAGGAGAAACACCATATATTTT.

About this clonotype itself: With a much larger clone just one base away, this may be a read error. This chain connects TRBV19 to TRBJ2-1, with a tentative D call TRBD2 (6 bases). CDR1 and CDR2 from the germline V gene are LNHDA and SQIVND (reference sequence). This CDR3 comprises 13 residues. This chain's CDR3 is CAGSTLLAGEQFF. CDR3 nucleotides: TGTGCCGGTAGTACGCTACTAGCTGGGGAGCAGTTCTTC.

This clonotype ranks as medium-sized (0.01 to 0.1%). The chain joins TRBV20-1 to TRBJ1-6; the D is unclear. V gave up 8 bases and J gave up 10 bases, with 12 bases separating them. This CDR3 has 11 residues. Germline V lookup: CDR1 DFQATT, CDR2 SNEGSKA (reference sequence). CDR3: CSTGSLSPLHF. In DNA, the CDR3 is TGCAGTACCGGGAGCCTATCACCCCTCCACTTT.

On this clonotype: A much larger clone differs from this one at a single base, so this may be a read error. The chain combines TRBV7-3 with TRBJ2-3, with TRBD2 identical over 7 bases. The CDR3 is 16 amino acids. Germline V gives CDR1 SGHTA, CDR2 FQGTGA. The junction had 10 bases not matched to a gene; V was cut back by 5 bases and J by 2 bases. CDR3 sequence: CASSPQSGTATDTQYF. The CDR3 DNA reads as TGTGCCAGCAGCCCTCAGAGCGGGACTGCCACAGATACGCAGTATTTT.

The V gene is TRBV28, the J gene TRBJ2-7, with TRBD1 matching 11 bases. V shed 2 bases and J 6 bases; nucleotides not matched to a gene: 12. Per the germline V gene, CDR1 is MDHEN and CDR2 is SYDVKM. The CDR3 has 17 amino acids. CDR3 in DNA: TGTGCCAGCAGTTTAGGGTTTGAGGACAGGGGGCAGGGCGAGCAGTACTTC. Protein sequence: CASSLGFEDRGQGEQYF.

The CDR3 protein is CAWEGFLYGYTF. The CDR3, as DNA: TGTGCCTGGGAGGGGTTTCTCTATGGCTACACCTTC. The chain combines TRBV30 with TRBJ1-2, with D tentatively TRBD1 (5 bases). Germline V gene sequence: CDR1 GTSNPN, CDR2 SVGIG (reference sequence). There are 12 residues in the CDR3. V was clipped by 5 bases and J by 4 bases, with 11 bases between them.

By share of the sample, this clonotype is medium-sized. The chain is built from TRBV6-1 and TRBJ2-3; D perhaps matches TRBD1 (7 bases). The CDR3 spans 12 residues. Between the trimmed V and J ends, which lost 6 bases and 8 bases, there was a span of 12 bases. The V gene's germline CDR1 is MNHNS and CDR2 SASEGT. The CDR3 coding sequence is TGTGCCAGCAGCCCCCAGGGGGGTACGCAGTATTTT. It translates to CASSPQGGTQYF.

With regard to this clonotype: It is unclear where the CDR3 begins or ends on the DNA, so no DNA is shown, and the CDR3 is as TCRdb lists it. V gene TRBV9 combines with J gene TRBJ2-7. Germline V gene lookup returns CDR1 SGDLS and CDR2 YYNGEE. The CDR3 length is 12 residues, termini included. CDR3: CASSSSSYEQYF.

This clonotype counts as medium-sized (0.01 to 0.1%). CDR3 residues: CASSAGQGDNSPLHF. CDR3 in DNA: TGTGCCAGCAGTGCGGGACAGGGGGATAATTCACCCCTCCACTTT. This rearrangement joins TRBV6-1 to TRBJ1-6; 11 bases agree with TRBD1. The CDR3 runs 15 residues. Germline assignment: CDR1 MNHNS and CDR2 SASEGT. Trimming took 4 bases from V and 5 from J; bases not matched to a gene: 1.

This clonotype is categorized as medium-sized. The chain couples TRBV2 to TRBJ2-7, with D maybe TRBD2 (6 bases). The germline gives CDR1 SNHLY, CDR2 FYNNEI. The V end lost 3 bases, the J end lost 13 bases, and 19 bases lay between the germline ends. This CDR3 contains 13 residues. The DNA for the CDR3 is TGTGCCAGCAGTGAGGAACGGAGGGCCCCGCGATACTTC. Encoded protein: CASSEERRAPRYF.

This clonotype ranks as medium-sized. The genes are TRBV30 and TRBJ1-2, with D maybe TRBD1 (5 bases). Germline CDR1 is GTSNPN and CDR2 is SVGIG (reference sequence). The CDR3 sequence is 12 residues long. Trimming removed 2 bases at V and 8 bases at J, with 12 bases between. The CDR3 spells CAWSLAGLGYTF. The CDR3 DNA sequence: TGTGCCTGGAGTCTCGCAGGGTTGGGCTACACCTTC.

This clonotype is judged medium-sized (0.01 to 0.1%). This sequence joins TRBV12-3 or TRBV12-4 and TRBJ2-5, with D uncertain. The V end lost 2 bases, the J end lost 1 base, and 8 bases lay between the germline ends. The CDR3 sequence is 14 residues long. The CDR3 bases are TGTGCCAGCAGTTTACCAGAAACCCAAGAGACCCAGTACTTC. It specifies CASSLPETQETQYF.

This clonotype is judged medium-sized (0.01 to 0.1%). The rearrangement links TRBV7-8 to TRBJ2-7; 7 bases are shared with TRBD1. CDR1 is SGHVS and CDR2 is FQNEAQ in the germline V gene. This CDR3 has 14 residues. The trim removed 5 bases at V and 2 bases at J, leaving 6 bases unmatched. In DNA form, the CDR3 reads TGTGCCAGCAGCCGACGACAGGGACCCTACGAGCAGTACTTC. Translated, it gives CASSRRQGPYEQYF.

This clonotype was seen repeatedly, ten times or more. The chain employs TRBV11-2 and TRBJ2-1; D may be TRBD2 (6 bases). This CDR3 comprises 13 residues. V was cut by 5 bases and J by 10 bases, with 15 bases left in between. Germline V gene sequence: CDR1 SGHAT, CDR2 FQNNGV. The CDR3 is CASSRWPAGEQFF. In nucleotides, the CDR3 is TGTGCCAGCAGCCGCTGGCCGGCGGGAGAGCAGTTCTTC.

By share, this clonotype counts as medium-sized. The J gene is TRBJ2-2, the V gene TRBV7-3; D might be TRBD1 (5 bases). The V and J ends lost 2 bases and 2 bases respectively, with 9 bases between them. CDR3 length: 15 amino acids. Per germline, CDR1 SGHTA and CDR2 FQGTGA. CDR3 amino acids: CASSLDGQNTGELFF. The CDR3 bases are TGTGCCAGCAGCTTAGACGGACAAAACACCGGGGAGCTGTTTTTT.

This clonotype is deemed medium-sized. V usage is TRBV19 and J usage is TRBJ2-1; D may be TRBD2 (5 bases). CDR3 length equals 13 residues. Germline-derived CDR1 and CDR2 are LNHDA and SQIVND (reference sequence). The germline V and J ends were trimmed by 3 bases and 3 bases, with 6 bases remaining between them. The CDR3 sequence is CASSIGLYNEQFF. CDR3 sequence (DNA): TGTGCCAGTAGTATTGGACTCTACAATGAGCAGTTCTTC.

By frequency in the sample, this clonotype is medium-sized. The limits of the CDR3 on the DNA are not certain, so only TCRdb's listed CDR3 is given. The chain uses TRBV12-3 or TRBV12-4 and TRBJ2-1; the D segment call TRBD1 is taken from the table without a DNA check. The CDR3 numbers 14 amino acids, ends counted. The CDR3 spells CASSFGPGGNEQFF.

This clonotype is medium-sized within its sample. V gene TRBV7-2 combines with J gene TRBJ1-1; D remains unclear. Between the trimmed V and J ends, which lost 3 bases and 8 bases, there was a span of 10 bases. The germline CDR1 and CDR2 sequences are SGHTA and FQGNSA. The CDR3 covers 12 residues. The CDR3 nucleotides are TGTGCCAGCAGCTTTCTGTTCATGGAAGCTTTCTTT. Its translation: CASSFLFMEAFF.

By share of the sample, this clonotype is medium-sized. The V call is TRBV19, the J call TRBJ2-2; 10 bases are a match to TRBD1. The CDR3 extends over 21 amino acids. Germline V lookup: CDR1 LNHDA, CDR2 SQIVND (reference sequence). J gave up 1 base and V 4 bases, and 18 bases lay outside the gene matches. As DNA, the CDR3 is TGTGCCAGTAGTAAAGGACCGGGACAGGGGAGACTACTCTGGAACACCGGGGAGCTGTTTTTT. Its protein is CASSKGPGQGRLLWNTGELFF.

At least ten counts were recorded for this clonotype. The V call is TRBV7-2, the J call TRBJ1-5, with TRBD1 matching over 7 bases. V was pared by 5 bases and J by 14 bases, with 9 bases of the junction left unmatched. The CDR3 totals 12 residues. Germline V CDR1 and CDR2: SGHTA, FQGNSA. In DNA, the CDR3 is TGTGCCAGCAGCCCTGGGACAGCACCGAAGCATTTT. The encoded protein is CASSPGTAPKHF.

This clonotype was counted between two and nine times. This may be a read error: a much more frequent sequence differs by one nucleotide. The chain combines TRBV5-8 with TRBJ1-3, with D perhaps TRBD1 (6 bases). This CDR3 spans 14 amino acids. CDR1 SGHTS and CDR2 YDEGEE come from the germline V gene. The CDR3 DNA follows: TGTGCCCGCAGCTTTACAGGGTATGGAAACACCATATATTTT. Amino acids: CARSFTGYGNTIYF. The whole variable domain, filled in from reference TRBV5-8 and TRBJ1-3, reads EAGVTQSPTHLIKTRGQQATLRCSPISGHTSVYWYQQALGLGLQFLLWYDEGEERNRGNFPPRFSGRQFPNYSSELNVNALELEDSALYLCARSFTGYGNTIYFGEGSWLTVV.

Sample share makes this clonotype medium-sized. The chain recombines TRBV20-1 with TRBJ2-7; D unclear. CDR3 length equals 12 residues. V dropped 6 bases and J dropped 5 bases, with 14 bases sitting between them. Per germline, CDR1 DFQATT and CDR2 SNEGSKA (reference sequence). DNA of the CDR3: TGCAGTGCGACAAGCATGTTCGACGAGCAGTACTTC. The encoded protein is CSATSMFDEQYF.